This passage covers 7 T cell receptor beta chains from one sample sequenced in a study of OX40 agonist ivuxolimab in advanced cancers. Data came from immunoSEQ multiplex PCR; TCRdb stores just in-frame clones and leaves some out. This sample has around 77,000 clones; approximately 90% occur once, and the top ten carry roughly 5%. The sample consisted of CD4+ or CD8+ T cells sorted from blood, taken in a trial of the OX40 agonist ivuxolimab. The receptors come from an adult with an advanced solid tumor such as melanoma, head and neck, liver or kidney cancer.

In this sample, this clone turned up once. V gene TRBV7-9 combines with J gene TRBJ2-1; TRBD2 matches 8 bases. The CDR3 runs to 15 residues. Germline V CDR1 and CDR2: SEHNR, FQNEAQ (reference sequence). V was pared by 4 bases and J by 6 bases, with 8 bases of the junction left unmatched. CDR3 bases: TGTGCCAGCAGCTCCAAGGGACTAGGGATCAATGAGCAGTTCTTC. Translated: CASSSKGLGINEQFF.

This chain links TRBV30 with TRBJ2-1; the D gene could be TRBD1 or TRBD2 (5 bases each). The germline gives CDR1 GTSNPN, CDR2 SVGIG (reference sequence). The V end lost 4 bases, the J end lost 7 bases, and 8 bases lay between the germline ends. The CDR3 runs 11 residues. The CDR3, as DNA: TGTGCCTGGACTGAGGGGAATGAGCAGTTCTTC. It encodes CAWTEGNEQFF.

The rearrangement links TRBV2 to TRBJ2-5; 10 bases fit TRBD1. This CDR3 region has 14 residues. Trimming removed 4 bases from V and 6 bases from J; junction bases left unmatched: 5. Germline CDR1 and CDR2: SNHLY and FYNNEI. DNA of the CDR3: TGTGCCAGCAGTGGGGGACAGGGGACGAAGACCCAGTACTTC. This codes for CASSGGQGTKTQYF.

The V and J genes are TRBV7-2 and TRBJ2-5; TRBD1 matches 8 bases. Germline V gene data show CDR1 as SGHTA and CDR2 as FQGNSA. This CDR3 comprises 14 residues. V shed 6 bases and J 2 bases; nucleotides not matched to a gene: 5. As DNA, the CDR3 is TGTGCCAGCAGTCCCGACAGGGGTCAAGAGACCCAGTACTTC. Encoded protein: CASSPDRGQETQYF.

The chain recombines TRBV6-5 with TRBJ2-7, with D possibly matching TRBD1 (5 bases). The CDR3 runs 12 residues. V dropped 5 bases and J dropped 2 bases, with 7 bases sitting between them. Germline CDR1 and CDR2: MNHEY and SVGAGI. The CDR3 DNA sequence: TGTGCCAGCAGTGACAGAGCCTACGAGCAGTACTTC. Translation gives CASSDRAYEQYF.

The chain links TRBV5-1 to TRBJ2-6; TRBD1 aligns across 8 bases. V trimming: 1 base; J trimming: 7 bases; junction bases outside the gene matches: 7. Germline CDR1 and CDR2: SGHRS and YFSETQ. The CDR3 is made up of 16 amino acids. The CDR3 reads CASSLLVGTGANVLTF. Written as DNA, the CDR3 is TGCGCCAGCAGCTTGCTGGTCGGGACAGGAGCCAACGTCCTGACTTTC. Supplemented by reference TRBV5-1 and TRBJ2-6, the full variable domain reads KAGVTQTPRYLIKTRGQQVTLSCSPISGHRSVSWYQQTPGQGLQFLFEYFSETQRNKGNFPGRFSGRQFSNSRSEMNVSTLELGDSALYLCASSLLVGTGANVLTFGAGSRLTVL.

The V gene is TRBV7-2, the J gene TRBJ2-2; D may correspond to TRBD1 or TRBD2 (5 bases each). The V gene's germline CDR1 is SGHTA and CDR2 FQGNSA. V lost 5 bases to trimming and J lost 6 bases, with 19 bases between them. The CDR3 length is 16 residues. The CDR3, as DNA: TGTGCCAGCAGCCTAGGGACCGGGTTGGGGGCCGGGGAGCTGTTTTTT. This codes for CASSLGTGLGAGELFF.